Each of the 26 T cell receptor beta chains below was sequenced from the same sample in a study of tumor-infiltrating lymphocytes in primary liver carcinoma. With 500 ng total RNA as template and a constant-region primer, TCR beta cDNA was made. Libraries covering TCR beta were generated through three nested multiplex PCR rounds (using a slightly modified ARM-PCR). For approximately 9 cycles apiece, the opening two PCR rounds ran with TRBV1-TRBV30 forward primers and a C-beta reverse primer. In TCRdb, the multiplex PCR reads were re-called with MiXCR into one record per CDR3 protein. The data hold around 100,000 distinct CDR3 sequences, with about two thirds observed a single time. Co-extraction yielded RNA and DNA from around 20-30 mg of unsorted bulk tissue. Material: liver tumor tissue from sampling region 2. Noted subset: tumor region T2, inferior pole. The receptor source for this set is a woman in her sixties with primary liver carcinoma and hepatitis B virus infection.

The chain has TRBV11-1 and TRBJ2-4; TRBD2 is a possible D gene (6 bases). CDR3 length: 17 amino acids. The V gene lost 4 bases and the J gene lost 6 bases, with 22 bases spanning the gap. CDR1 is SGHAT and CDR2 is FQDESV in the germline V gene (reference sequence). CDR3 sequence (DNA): TGTGCCAGCAGCTCGAGAAGGACTAACGGTAGCATAAACATTCAGTACTTC. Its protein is CASSSRRTNGSINIQYF.

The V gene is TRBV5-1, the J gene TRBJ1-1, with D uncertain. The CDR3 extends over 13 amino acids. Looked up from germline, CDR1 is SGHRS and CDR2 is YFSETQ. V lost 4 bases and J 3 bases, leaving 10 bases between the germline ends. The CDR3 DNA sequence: TGCGCCAGCAGCGGGCAGACGGACACTGAAGCTTTCTTT. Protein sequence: CASSGQTDTEAFF. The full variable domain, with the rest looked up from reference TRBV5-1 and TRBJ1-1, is KAGVTQTPRYLIKTRGQQVTLSCSPISGHRSVSWYQQTPGQGLQFLFEYFSETQRNKGNFPGRFSGRQFSNSRSEMNVSTLELGDSALYLCASSGQTDTEAFFGQGTRLTVV.

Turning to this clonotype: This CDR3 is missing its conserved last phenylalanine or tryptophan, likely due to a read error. The DNA for the CDR3 is TGTGCCAGCAGCTTTGGGCGTATCTCTAATGAGCAGTTCCTC. Translated, it gives CASSFGRISNEQFL. The V call is TRBV11-2, the J call TRBJ2-1; unclear D gene. The V end was cut by 3 bases, the J end by 7 bases, with 13 bases between. CDR1 and CDR2 (germline): SGHAT, FQNNGV. This CDR3 spans 14 amino acids.

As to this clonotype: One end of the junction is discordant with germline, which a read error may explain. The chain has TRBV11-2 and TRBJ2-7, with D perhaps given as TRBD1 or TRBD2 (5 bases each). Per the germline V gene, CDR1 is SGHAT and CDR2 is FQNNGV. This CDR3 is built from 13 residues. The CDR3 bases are TGTCCCAGTAGCTTCGGTCGGGGCTACGAGCATTACTTC. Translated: CPSSFGRGYEHYF.

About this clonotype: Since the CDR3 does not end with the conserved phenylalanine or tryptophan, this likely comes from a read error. This chain's CDR3 is CASSLENGTGEQFY. CDR3 coding DNA: TGTGCCAGCAGCTTGGAAAACGGAACGGGAGAGCAGTTCTAC. The genes are TRBV11-2 and TRBJ2-1; a possible D gene is TRBD2 (5 bases). The CDR3 covers 14 residues. V lost 3 bases to trimming and J lost 10 bases, with 16 bases between them. In germline, CDR1 is SGHAT, CDR2 FQNNGV.

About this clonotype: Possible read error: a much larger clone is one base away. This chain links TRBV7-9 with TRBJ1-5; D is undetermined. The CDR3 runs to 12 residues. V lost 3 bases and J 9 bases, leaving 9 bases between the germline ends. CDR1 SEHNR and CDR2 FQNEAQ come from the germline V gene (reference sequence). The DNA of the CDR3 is TGTGCCAGCAGCTTGATCGGGCGGCCCCAGCATTTT. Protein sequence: CASSLIGRPQHF.

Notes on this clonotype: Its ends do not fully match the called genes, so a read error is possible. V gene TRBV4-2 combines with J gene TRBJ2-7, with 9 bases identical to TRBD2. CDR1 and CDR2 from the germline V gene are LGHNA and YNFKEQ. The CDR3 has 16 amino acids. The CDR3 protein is CTSSQTEAGGSYEQHF. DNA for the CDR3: TGTACCAGCAGCCAAACTGAAGCGGGGGGCTCCTACGAGCAGCACTTC.

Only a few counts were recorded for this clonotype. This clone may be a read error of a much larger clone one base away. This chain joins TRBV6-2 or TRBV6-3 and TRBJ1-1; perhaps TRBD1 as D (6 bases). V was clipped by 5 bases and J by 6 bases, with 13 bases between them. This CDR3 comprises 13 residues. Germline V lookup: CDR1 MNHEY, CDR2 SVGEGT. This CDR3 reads CASSGQRNAEAFF. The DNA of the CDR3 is TGTGCCAGCAGTGGACAGAGAAACGCTGAAGCTTTCTTT.

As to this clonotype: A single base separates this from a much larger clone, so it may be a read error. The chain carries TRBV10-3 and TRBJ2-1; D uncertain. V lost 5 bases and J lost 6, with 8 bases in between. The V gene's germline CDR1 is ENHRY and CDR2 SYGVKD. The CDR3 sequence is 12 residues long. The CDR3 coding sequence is TGTGCCATCAGTCGGACCCCCAATGAGCAGTTCTTC. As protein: CAISRTPNEQFF.

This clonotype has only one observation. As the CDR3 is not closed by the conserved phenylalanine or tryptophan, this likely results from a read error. The CDR3 reads CASRKGVWQYL. CDR3 DNA: TGTGCCAGTAGAAAAGGGGTCTGGCAGTACCTC. V is TRBV6-5 and J is TRBJ2-7; the D gene is possibly TRBD1 (5 bases). Germline V gene sequence: CDR1 MNHEY, CDR2 SVGAGI. Between the trimmed V and J ends, which lost 9 bases and 9 bases, there was a span of 15 bases. This CDR3 is 11 amino acids long.

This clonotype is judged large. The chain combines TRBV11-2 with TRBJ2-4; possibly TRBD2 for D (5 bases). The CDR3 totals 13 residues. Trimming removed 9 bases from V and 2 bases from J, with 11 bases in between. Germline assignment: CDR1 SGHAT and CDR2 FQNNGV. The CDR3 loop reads CASSLESKNIQYF. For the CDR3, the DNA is TGTGCCAGTTCACTAGAGTCCAAAAACATTCAGTACTTC.

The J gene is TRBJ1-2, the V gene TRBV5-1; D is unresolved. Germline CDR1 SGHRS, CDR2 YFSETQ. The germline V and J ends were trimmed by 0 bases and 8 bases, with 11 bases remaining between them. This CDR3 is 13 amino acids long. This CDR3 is CASSLESTRGYTF. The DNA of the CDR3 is TGCGCCAGCAGCTTGGAGTCTACGCGGGGCTACACCTTC. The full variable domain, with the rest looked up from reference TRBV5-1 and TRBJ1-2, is KAGVTQTPRYLIKTRGQQVTLSCSPISGHRSVSWYQQTPGQGLQFLFEYFSETQRNKGNFPGRFSGRQFSNSRSEMNVSTLELGDSALYLCASSLESTRGYTFGSGTRLTVV.

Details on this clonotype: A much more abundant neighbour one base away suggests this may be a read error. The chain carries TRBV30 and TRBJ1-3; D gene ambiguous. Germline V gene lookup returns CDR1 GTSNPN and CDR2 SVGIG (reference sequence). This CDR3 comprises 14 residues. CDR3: CGWRERTYGNTIYF. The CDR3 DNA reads TGTGGCTGGAGAGAAAGAACATATGGAAACACCATATATTTT.

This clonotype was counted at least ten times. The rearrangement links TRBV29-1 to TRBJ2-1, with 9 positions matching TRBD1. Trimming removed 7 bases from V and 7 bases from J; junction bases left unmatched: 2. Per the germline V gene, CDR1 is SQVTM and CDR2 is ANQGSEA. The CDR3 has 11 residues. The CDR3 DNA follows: TGCAGCGGCGACAGGGGGAATGAGCAGTTCTTC. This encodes CSGDRGNEQFF.

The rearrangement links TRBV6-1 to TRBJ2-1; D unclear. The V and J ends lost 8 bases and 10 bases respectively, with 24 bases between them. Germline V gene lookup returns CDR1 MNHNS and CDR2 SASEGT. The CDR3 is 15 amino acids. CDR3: CASYLRSVDPFEQFF. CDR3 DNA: TGTGCCAGCTACCTCCGATCGGTAGACCCCTTCGAGCAGTTCTTC.

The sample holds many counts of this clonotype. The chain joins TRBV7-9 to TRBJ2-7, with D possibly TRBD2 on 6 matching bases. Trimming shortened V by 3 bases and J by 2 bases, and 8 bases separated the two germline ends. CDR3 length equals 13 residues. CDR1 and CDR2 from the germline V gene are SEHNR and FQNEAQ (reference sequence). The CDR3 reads CASSFSGAYEQYF. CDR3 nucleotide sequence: TGTGCCAGCAGCTTTAGCGGTGCCTACGAGCAGTACTTC.

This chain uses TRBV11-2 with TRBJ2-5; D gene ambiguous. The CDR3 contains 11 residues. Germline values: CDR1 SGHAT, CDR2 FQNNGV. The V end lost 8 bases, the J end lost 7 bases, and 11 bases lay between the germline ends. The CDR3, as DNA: TGTGCCAGCCCTCATCAACGGACCCAGTACTTC. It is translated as CASPHQRTQYF.

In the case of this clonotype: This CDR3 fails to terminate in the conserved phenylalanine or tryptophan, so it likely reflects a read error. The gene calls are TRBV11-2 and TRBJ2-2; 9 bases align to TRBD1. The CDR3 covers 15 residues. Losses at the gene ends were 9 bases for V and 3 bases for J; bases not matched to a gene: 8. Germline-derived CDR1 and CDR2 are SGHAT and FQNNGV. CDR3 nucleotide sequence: TGTGCCAGTAACTTGGGACAGGGATACACCGGGGAGCTGTTTTCT. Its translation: CASNLGQGYTGELFS.

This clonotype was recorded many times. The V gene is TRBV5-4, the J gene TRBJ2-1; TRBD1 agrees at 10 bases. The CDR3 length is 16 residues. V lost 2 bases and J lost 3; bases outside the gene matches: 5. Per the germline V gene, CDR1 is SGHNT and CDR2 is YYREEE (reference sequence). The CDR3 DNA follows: TGTGCCAGCAGCTTAGACAGGGGGCGAAACTACAATGAGCAGTTCTTC. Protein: CASSLDRGRNYNEQFF. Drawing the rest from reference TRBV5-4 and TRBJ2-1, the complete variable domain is ETGVTQSPTHLIKTRGQQVTLRCSSQSGHNTVSWYQQALGQGPQFIFQYYREEENGRGNFPPRFSGLQFPNYSSELNVNALELDDSALYLCASSLDRGRNYNEQFFGPGTRLTVL.

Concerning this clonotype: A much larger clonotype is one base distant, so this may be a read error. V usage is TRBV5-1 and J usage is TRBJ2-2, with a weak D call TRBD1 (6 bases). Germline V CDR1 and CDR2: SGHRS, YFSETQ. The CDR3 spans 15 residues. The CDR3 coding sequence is TGCGCCAGCACTTTAGGGACAACGAACATCGGGGAGCTGTTTTTT. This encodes CASTLGTTNIGELFF.

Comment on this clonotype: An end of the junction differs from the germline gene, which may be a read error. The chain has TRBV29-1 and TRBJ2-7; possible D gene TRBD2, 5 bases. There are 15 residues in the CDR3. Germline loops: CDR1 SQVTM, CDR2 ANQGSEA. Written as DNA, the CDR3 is TGTAGCGTTGAAGGCATGAGGCCCCCATTCTACGAGCAGTACTTC. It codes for CSVEGMRPPFYEQYF.

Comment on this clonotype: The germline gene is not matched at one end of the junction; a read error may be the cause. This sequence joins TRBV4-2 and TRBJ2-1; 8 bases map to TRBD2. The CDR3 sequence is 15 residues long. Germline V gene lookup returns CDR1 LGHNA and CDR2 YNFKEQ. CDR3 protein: CASSHDRTSRNEQFF. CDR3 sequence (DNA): TGTGCCAGTAGCCACGATAGGACTAGCCGCAATGAGCAGTTCTTC.

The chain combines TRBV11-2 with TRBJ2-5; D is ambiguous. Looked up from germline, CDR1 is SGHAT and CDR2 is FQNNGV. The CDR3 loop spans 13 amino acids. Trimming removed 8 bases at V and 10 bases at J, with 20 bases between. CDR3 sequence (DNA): TGTGCCAGCGGCCAAATGTACCAAGGGATCCAGTACTTC. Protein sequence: CASGQMYQGIQYF.

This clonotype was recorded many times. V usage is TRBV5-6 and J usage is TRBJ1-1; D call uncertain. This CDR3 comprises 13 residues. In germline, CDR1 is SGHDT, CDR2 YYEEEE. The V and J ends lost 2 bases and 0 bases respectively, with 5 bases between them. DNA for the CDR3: TGTGCCAGCAGCTTAAAATTGAACACTGAAGCTTTCTTT. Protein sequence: CASSLKLNTEAFF.

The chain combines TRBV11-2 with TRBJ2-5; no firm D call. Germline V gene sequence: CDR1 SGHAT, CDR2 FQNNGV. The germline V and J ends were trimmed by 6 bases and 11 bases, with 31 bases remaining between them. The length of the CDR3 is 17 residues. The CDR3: CASRFTSPRSSYNEQYF. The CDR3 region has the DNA TGTGCCAGCAGATTTACCTCACCGAGGAGCTCCTACAATGAGCAGTACTTC.

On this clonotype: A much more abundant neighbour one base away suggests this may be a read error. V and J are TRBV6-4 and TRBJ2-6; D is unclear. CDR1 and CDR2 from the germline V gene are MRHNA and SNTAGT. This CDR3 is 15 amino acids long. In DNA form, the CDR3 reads TGTGCCAGCAGTGAGGTCGCCTCTGGGACCAACGTCCTGACTTTC. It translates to CASSEVASGTNVLTF.